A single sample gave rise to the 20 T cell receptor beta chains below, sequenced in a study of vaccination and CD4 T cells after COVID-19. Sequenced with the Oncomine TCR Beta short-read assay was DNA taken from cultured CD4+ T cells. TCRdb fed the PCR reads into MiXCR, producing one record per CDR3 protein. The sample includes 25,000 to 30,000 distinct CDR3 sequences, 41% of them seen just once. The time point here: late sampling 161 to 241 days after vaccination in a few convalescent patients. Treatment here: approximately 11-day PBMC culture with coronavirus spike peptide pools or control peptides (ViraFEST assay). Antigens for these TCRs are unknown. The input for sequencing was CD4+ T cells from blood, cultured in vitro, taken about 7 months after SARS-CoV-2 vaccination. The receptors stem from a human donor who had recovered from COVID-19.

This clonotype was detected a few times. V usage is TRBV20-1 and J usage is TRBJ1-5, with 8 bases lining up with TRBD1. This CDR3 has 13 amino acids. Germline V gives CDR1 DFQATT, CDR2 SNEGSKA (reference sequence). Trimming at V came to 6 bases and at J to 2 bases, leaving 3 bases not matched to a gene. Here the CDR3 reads CSAAGGRNQPQHF. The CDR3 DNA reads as TGCAGTGCCGCAGGGGGCCGCAATCAGCCCCAGCATTTT.

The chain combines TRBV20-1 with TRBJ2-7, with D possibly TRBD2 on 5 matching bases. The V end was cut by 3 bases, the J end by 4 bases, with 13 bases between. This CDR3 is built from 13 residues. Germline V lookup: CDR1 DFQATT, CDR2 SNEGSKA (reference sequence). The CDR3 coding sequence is TGCAGTGCTAGGTCGGGATTAGGTTACGAGCAGTACTTC. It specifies CSARSGLGYEQYF.

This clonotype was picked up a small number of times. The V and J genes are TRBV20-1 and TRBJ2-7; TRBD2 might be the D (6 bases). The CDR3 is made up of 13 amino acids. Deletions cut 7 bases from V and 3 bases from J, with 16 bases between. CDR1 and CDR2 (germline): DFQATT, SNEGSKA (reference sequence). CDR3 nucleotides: TGCAGTGGCCAAACTTATAGCGGCTACGAGCAGTACTTC. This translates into CSGQTYSGYEQYF.

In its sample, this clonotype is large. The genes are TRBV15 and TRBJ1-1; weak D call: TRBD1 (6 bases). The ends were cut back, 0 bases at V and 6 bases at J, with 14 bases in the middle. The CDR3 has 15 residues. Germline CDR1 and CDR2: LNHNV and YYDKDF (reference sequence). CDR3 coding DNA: TGTGCCACCAGCAGAGATTCAAGGGGGTCGGCTGAAGCTTTCTTT. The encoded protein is CATSRDSRGSAEAFF. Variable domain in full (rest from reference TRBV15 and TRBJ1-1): DAMVIQNPRYQVTQFGKPVTLSCSQTLNHNVMYWYQQKSSQAPKLLFHYYDKDFNNEADTPDNFQSRRPNTSFCFLDIRSPGLGDTAMYLCATSRDSRGSAEAFFGQGTRLTVV.

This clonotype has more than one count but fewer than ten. The CDR3, as DNA: TGTGCCAGCAGCCTAGGGACTAGCGGGAGGGATGAGCAGTTCTTC. Amino acid sequence: CASSLGTSGRDEQFF. This rearrangement joins TRBV7-3 to TRBJ2-1, with 16 nucleotides matching TRBD2. Germline CDR1 SGHTA, CDR2 FQGTGA. J gave up 8 bases and V 5 bases, and 3 bases lay outside the gene matches. The CDR3 has 15 amino acids.

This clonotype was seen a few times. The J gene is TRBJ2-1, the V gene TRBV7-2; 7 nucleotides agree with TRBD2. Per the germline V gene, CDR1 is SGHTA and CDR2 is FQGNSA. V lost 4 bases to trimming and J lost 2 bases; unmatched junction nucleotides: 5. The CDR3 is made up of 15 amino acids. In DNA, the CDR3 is TGTGCCAGCAGCTCTACTAGCGCTACCTACAATGAGCAGTTCTTC. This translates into CASSSTSATYNEQFF.

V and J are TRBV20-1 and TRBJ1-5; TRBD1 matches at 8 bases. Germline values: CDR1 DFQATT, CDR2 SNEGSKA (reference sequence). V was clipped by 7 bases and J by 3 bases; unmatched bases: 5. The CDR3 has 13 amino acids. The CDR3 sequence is CSGTTGVNQPQHF. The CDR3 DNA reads TGCAGTGGAACGACAGGGGTCAATCAGCCCCAGCATTTT.

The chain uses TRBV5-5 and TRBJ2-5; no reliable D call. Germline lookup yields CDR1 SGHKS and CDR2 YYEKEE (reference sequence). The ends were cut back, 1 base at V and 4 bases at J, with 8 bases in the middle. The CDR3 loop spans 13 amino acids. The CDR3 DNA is TGTGCCAGCAGCTTGAGACCGCTAGAGACCCAGTACTTC. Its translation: CASSLRPLETQYF.

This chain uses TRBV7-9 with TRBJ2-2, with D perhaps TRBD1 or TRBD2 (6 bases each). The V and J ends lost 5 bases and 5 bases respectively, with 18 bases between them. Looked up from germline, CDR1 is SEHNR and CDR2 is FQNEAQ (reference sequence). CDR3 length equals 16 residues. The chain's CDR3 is CASSLMGQGTTGELFF. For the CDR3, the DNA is TGTGCCAGCAGCCTTATGGGCCAGGGGACTACCGGGGAGCTGTTTTTT.

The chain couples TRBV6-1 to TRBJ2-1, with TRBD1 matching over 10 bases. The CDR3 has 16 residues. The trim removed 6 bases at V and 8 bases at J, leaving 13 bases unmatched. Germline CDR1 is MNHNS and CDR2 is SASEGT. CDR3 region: CASSSTAGTGADEQFF. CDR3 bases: TGTGCCAGCAGCTCGACCGCCGGGACAGGGGCGGATGAGCAGTTCTTC.

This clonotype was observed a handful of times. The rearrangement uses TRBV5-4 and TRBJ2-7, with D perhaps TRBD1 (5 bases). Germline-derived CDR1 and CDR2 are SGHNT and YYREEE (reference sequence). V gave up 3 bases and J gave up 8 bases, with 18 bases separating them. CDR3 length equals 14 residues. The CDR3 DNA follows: TGTGCCAGCAGCTCCGCACAGGTGGGAATTCAGCAGTACTTC. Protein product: CASSSAQVGIQQYF.

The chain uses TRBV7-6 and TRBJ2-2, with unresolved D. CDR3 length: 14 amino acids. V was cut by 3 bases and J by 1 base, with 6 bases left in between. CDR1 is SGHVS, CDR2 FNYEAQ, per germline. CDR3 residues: CASSFEQNTGELFF. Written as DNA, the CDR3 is TGTGCCAGCAGCTTCGAACAGAACACCGGGGAGCTGTTTTTT.

In DNA, the CDR3 is TGTGCCAGCAGTAAGGCCGGGACGGGCTCCTACGAGCAGTACTTC. It codes for CASSKAGTGSYEQYF. The chain carries TRBV27 and TRBJ2-7, with D tentatively TRBD1 or TRBD2 (5 bases each). Germline values: CDR1 MNHEY, CDR2 SMNVEV (reference sequence). V was trimmed by 5 bases and J by 0 bases, leaving 14 bases between them. This CDR3 is 15 amino acids long.

The CDR3 DNA follows: TGTGCCAGCAGTTACCGTCCCGGGACAGGGACGCTTACCTACGAGCAGTACTTC. This gives the protein CASSYRPGTGTLTYEQYF. The chain carries TRBV6-2 or TRBV6-3 and TRBJ2-7; TRBD1 matches 9 bases. V was pared by 2 bases and J by 2 bases, with 13 bases of the junction left unmatched. This CDR3 comprises 18 residues. CDR1 and CDR2 (germline): MNHEY, SVGEGT.

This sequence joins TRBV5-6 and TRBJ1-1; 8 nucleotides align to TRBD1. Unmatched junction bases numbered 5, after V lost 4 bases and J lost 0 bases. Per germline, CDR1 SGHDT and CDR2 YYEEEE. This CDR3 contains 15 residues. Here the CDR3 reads CASSPGTGMNTEAFF. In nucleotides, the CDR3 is TGTGCCAGCAGCCCTGGGACAGGAATGAACACTGAAGCTTTCTTT.

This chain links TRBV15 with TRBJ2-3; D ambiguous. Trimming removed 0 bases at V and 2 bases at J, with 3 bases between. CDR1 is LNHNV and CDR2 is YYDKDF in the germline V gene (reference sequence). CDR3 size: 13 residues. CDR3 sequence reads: CATSRDPTDTQYF. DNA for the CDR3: TGTGCCACCAGCAGAGACCCCACAGATACGCAGTATTTT.

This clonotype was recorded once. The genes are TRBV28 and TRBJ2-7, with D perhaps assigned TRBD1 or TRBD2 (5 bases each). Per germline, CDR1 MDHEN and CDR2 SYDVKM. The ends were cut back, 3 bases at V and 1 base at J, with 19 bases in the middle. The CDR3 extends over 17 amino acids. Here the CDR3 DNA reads TGTGCCAGCAGTTTGGTTTCGGGTGGGGACGGATCCTACGAGCAGTACTTC. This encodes CASSLVSGGDGSYEQYF.

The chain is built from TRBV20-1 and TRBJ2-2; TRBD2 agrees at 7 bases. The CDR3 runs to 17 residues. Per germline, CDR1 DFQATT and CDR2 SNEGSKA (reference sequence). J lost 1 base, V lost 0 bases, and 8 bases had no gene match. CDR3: CSARDPFGGGNTGELFF. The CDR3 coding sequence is TGCAGTGCTAGAGACCCCTTCGGCGGGGGGAACACCGGGGAGCTGTTTTTT.

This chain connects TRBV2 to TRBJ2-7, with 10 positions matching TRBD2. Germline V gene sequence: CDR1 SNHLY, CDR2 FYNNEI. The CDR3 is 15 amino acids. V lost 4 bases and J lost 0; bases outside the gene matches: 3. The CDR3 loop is CASSGTSGNSYEQYF. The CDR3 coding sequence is TGTGCCAGCAGTGGGACTAGCGGTAACTCCTACGAGCAGTACTTC.

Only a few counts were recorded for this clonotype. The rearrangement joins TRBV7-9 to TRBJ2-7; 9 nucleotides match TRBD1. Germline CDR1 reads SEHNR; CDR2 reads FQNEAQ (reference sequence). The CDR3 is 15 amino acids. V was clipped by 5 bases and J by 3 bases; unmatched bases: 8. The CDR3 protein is CASSGGGTGNYEQYF. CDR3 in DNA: TGTGCCAGCAGCGGAGGCGGGACAGGGAACTACGAGCAGTACTTC.